This record concerns one T cell receptor beta chain sequence. Its specificity is unknown. RNA transcripts provided the source from which TCR beta CDR3 regions were amplified. During a first-round RT-PCR of the TCR CDR3, the HTBI primer set was used. TCRdb redid the calling of the multiplex PCR reads with MiXCR, one entry per CDR3 protein. The table shows fewer than 350,000 distinct CDR3 sequences, with nearly 15% occurring only once. CDR1 and CDR2 (germline): MRHNA, SNTAGT. V was trimmed by 6 bases and J by 5 bases, leaving 11 bases between them. CDR3 length equals 13 residues. Patients were aged 18 to 65, had disease duration under 2 months, and had newly diagnosed hyperthyroidism. Those patients with uncontrolled infection, other autoimmune disease, pregnancy or lactation were excluded. Blood was sampled at initial diagnosis of hyperthyroidism, prior to onset of any ophthalmopathy symptoms. This sample is part of a study of T cells in Graves' hyperthyroidism and ophthalmopathy. Study-wide results and limits: Ophthalmopathy got predicted by the model a median about 6.5 months before its onset.

This sequence joins TRBV6-4 and TRBJ2-1; possibly TRBD1 for D (6 bases). The TCR sequence derives from a woman between 50 and 59 years old with Graves' hyperthyroidism that later progressed to Graves' ophthalmopathy. Sequenced material: blood. The CDR3 spells CASRGDIDNEQFF. Written as DNA, the CDR3 is TGTGCCAGCAGAGGGGACATCGACAATGAGCAGTTCTTC.